This T cell receptor delta chain is from a study of gamma-delta T cells after stem cell transplantation. TCRdb made new clone calls on the RT-PCR reads using CATT. This table has 3,000 to 3,500 delta-chain clones, less than 2% appearing once. Per germline, CDR1 GEAIGNYY and CDR2 EKD. V was pared by 0 bases and J by 3 bases, with 25 bases of the junction left unmatched. The CDR3 loop spans 23 amino acids. This clone has only a few counts. V usage is TRDV2 and J usage is TRDJ1; 12 bases align to TRDD3. The TCR comes from a human donor. It is not recorded whose cells these are; they may come from a transplant donor. Sequencing was performed on gamma-delta T cells. The CDR3 DNA reads as TGTGCCTGTGACACCGTAGGGCTGGGGGATACGCGCGGGGTGATGGGAACACCCGATAAACTCATCTTT. Translation gives CACDTVGLGDTRGVMGTPDKLIF.